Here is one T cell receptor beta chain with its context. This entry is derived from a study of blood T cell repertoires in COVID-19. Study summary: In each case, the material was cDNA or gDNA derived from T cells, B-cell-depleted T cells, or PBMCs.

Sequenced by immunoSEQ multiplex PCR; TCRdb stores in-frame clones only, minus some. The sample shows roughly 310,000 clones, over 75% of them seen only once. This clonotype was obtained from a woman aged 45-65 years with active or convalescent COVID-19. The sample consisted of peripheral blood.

This CDR3 is CASSRSGTGSEKLFF. CDR3 DNA sequence: TGCGCCAGCAGCCGATCCGGGACAGGGTCCGAAAAACTGTTTTTT. V is TRBV4-3 and J is TRBJ1-4, with 9 bases lining up with TRBD1. J lost 8 bases, V lost 4 bases, and 8 bases had no gene match. Germline V gives CDR1 LGHNA, CDR2 YSLEER. This CDR3 spans 15 amino acids.